Here is one TCR beta chain with its context. The CDR3 contains 11 residues. Germline-derived CDR1 and CDR2 are LNHDA and SQIVND (reference sequence). This sample was included in a study of blood T cell repertoires in COVID-19. Only in-frame clones appear in the TCRdb table, and some are missing; sequencing was by immunoSEQ multiplex PCR. The sample includes around 500,000 clones, roughly 90% of them seen just once. Sequencing was performed on PBMCs or T cells enriched from blood (not recorded which). The J gene is TRBJ1-1, the V gene TRBV19; the match to TRBD1 covers 9 bases. The sequence was obtained from a woman in her thirties or forties who had recovered from COVID-19. For the CDR3, the DNA is TGTACGGACAGGGGGAACACTGAAGCTTTCTTT. Its translation: CTDRGNTEAFF.